This TCR beta chain was captured by sequencing in a study of blood T cell repertoires in COVID-19. About the research overall: Collection of acute and convalescent COVID-19 samples took place in the United States, Italy and Spain.

V shed 5 bases and J shed 5 bases, with 12 bases lying between them. The CDR3 covers 14 residues. CDR1 LNHDA and CDR2 SQIVND come from the germline V gene (reference sequence). In the source study's methods: The authors estimated nucleated cell counts from reference gene primer amplification. Some clones are missing from TCRdb's copy, which holds only in-frame ones; the method was immunoSEQ multiplex PCR. V and J calls plus clone size are reproduced from that table; the DNA served to infer D and trimming. The sample has about 190,000 clones, almost 90% seen once. J is TRBJ1-4 and V is TRBV19, with a weak D call TRBD1 (6 bases). The material sequenced was peripheral blood. The source of this sequence is a man aged 18 to 30 with active or convalescent COVID-19. Here the CDR3 DNA reads TGTGCCAGTAGTTTAGGACAGAGAAATGAAAAACTGTTTTTT. It is translated as CASSLGQRNEKLFF.